A single sample is the source of the 25 T cell receptor beta chains below, sequenced in a study of human T cells and chemical hapten exposure. MiXCR was run by TCRdb on the RACE reads, yielding one entry per CDR3 protein. The table lists around 360,000 distinct CDR3 sequences, about 6% of them singletons. Stated time point: patch test 2, 6 weeks after DPC sensitization. Noted treatment: therapeutic diphenylcyclopropenone sensitization with weekly scalp DPC. Material: whole blood, obtained in connection with sensitization to the hapten diphenylcyclopropenone (DPC). Receptor source: a young woman with alopecia areata. Some clones in this sample may be carry-over from other donors' samples.

This chain connects TRBV7-2 to TRBJ1-1; TRBD1 is a possible D gene (6 bases). Germline V gene sequence: CDR1 SGHTA, CDR2 FQGNSA. V was trimmed by 1 base and J by 0 bases, leaving 12 bases between them. CDR3 size: 16 residues. The CDR3 DNA sequence: TGTGCCAGCAGCTTAGTCTCAGGGGTTATGAACACTGAAGCTTTCTTT. Translating it yields CASSLVSGVMNTEAFF.

The gene calls are TRBV6-1 and TRBJ2-7; unclear D gene. Trimming pared 2 bases from V and 2 bases from J, leaving 10 bases between. CDR1 and CDR2 (germline): MNHNS, SASEGT. This CDR3 is 14 amino acids long. The CDR3 nucleotides read TGTGCCAGCAGTGAAAGCTACTTTGCCTACGAGCAGTACTTC. Its protein product is CASSESYFAYEQYF.

This clonotype was recorded a few times. The rearrangement uses TRBV18 and TRBJ1-2, with D perhaps matching TRBD1 (5 bases). The CDR3 contains 16 residues. Trimming took 2 bases from V and 8 from J, leaving 21 bases between them. Germline values: CDR1 KGHSH, CDR2 LQKENI. For the CDR3, the DNA is TGTGCCAGCTCACCAGGGAGACAGACGTCCTATGGGGGCTACACCTTC. It translates to CASSPGRQTSYGGYTF.

This clonotype was counted many times. The V gene is TRBV13, the J gene TRBJ1-1; D gene unclear. The CDR3 consists of 13 residues. V dropped 2 bases and J dropped 6 bases, with 10 bases sitting between them. Germline V gene sequence: CDR1 PRHDT, CDR2 FYEKMQ (reference sequence). Here the CDR3 DNA reads TGTGCCAGCAGCTTATGGGAGATGGCTGAAGCTTTCTTT. This codes for CASSLWEMAEAFF.

About this clonotype itself: An end of the junction does not agree with germline; a read error may underlie this. The chain recombines TRBV6-5 with TRBJ1-3, with 7 positions matching TRBD1. From germline, CDR1 is MNHEY and CDR2 SVGAGI. The CDR3 has 16 residues. CDR3: CVSSYSLGTVGNTIYF. The CDR3 DNA reads as TGTGTCAGCAGTTACTCCTTGGGGACAGTTGGAAACACCATATATTTT.

This clonotype has a count of ten or more. This chain's CDR3 is CASSLQGSQPQHF. DNA for the CDR3: TGTGCCAGCTCACTACAGGGGAGCCAGCCCCAGCATTTT. V and J are TRBV18 and TRBJ1-5, with TRBD1 identical over 7 bases. J was trimmed by 7 bases and V by 4 bases; bases with no gene match: 4. The CDR3 sequence is 13 residues long. Germline CDR1 reads KGHSH; CDR2 reads LQKENI.

The chain uses TRBV20-1 and TRBJ2-1, with 8 bases matching TRBD2. With V trimmed by 6 bases and J by 5 bases, 12 bases remained unmatched. There are 15 residues in the CDR3. Germline CDR1 is DFQATT and CDR2 is SNEGSKA (reference sequence). The CDR3 DNA is TGCAGTGCGGAGGACGCGGGGGGCGCCAACAATGAGCAGTTCTTC. Protein product: CSAEDAGGANNEQFF.

The chain has TRBV14 and TRBJ2-7, with TRBD2 as a possible D gene (5 bases). Germline assignment: CDR1 SGHDN and CDR2 FVKESK. The V and J ends lost 4 bases and 6 bases respectively, with 13 bases between them. The CDR3 consists of 13 residues. In DNA form, the CDR3 reads TGTGCCAGCAGCCCTTACCTAGCTGGCGAGCAGTACTTC. Protein sequence: CASSPYLAGEQYF.

This clonotype has at least ten counts. J is TRBJ2-3 and V is TRBV7-2, with a possible D match to TRBD2 (6 bases). The CDR3 extends over 17 amino acids. Trimming left V 5 bases short and J 1 base short, with 19 bases between. The germline V gene encodes CDR1 SGHTA and CDR2 FQGNSA. CDR3 bases: TGTGCCAGCAGCCCCCCCGATGTGCGGGGTGGCACAGATACGCAGTATTTT. It translates to CASSPPDVRGGTDTQYF.

This clonotype showed up just a few times. This sequence joins TRBV12-3 or TRBV12-4 and TRBJ2-6; no definite D call. Trimming cost V 6 bases and J 2 bases, with 11 bases left between them. The CDR3 has 15 residues. In nucleotides, the CDR3 is TGTGCCAGCAGCCCCGACCCAGCTGGGGCCAACGTCCTGACTTTC. It yields the protein CASSPDPAGANVLTF.

This clonotype occurred many times. CDR3 sequence reads: CASSPETGGREKLFF. CDR3 sequence (DNA): TGTGCCAGCAGCCCAGAGACAGGGGGGAGAGAAAAACTGTTTTTT. The chain uses TRBV3-1 and TRBJ1-4; TRBD1 matches 9 bases. Per germline, CDR1 LGHDT and CDR2 YNNKEL (reference sequence). This CDR3 has 15 residues. V shed 4 bases and J 8 bases; nucleotides not matched to a gene: 8.

The chain links TRBV11-2 to TRBJ2-7; a possible D gene is TRBD1 (5 bases). The ends were cut back, 5 bases at V and 3 bases at J, with 14 bases in the middle. Germline CDR1 SGHAT, CDR2 FQNNGV. The CDR3 totals 14 residues. The CDR3 nucleotides read TGTGCCAGCAGCCCTGTCAGGGCTCGCTACGAGCAGTACTTC. As protein: CASSPVRARYEQYF. Complete variable domain (other parts from reference TRBV11-2 and TRBJ2-7): EAGVAQSPRYKIIEKRQSVAFWCNPISGHATLYWYQQILGQGPKLLIQFQNNGVVDDSQLPKDRFSAERLKGVDSTLKIQPAKLEDSAVYLCASSPVRARYEQYFGPGTRLTVT.

In its sample, this clonotype was seen a few times. V and J are TRBV11-2 and TRBJ1-2; D is uncertain. This CDR3 contains 17 residues. Germline V gives CDR1 SGHAT, CDR2 FQNNGV. V was cut by 8 bases and J by 3 bases, with 25 bases left in between. The CDR3 loop is CASRSPPVGAEDYGYTF. As DNA, the CDR3 is TGTGCCAGCCGCAGCCCACCGGTCGGAGCGGAGGACTATGGCTACACCTTC. The full variable domain, completed using reference TRBV11-2 and TRBJ1-2, is EAGVAQSPRYKIIEKRQSVAFWCNPISGHATLYWYQQILGQGPKLLIQFQNNGVVDDSQLPKDRFSAERLKGVDSTLKIQPAKLEDSAVYLCASRSPPVGAEDYGYTFGSGTRLTVV.

The sample holds a few counts of this clonotype. This rearrangement joins TRBV6-5 to TRBJ1-1; D is unresolved. Between the trimmed V and J ends, which lost 0 bases and 5 bases, there was a span of 13 bases. The CDR3 sequence is 15 residues long. The germline V gene has CDR1 MNHEY and CDR2 SVGAGI. The CDR3 protein is CASSYSASGGTEAFF. CDR3 in DNA: TGTGCCAGCAGTTACTCGGCCAGTGGAGGGACTGAAGCTTTCTTT.

This clonotype has ten or more counts. The chain couples TRBV20-1 to TRBJ2-7; the D call may be TRBD1 or TRBD2 (5 bases each). CDR3 length: 16 amino acids. V lost 0 bases and J 0 bases, leaving 15 bases between the germline ends. The germline gives CDR1 DFQATT, CDR2 SNEGSKA (reference sequence). CDR3 nucleotide sequence: TGCAGTGCTAGAGATCTGGGGACGTCAAGCTCCTACGAGCAGTACTTC. It codes for CSARDLGTSSSYEQYF.

The J gene is TRBJ1-1, the V gene TRBV28; 7 bases line up with TRBD1. V trimming: 4 bases; J trimming: 7 bases; junction bases outside the gene matches: 12. CDR1 is MDHEN, CDR2 SYDVKM, per germline. CDR3 size: 15 residues. CDR3 sequence (DNA): TGTGCCAGCAGTTCTAAGACAGACAGGGACGGTGAAGCTTTCTTT. Amino acid sequence: CASSSKTDRDGEAFF.

A few counts support this clonotype. The gene calls are TRBV2 and TRBJ1-1; perhaps TRBD1 as D (6 bases). The germline V and J ends were trimmed by 6 bases and 4 bases, with 18 bases remaining between them. The CDR3 has 15 residues. Germline V CDR1 and CDR2: SNHLY, FYNNEI. CDR3 region: CASSEYREEGTEAFF. The DNA of the CDR3 is TGTGCCAGCAGCGAATACAGGGAAGAGGGCACTGAAGCTTTCTTT. The full variable domain, rest sourced from reference TRBV2 and TRBJ1-1, is EPEVTQTPSHQVTQMGQEVILRCVPISNHLYFYWYRQILGQKVEFLVSFYNNEISEKSEIFDDQFSVERPDGSNFTLKIRSTKLEDSAMYFCASSEYREEGTEAFFGQGTRLTVV.

There are many counts of this clonotype. The V and J genes are TRBV27 and TRBJ2-7; D gene unclear. CDR1 is MNHEY and CDR2 is SMNVEV in the germline V gene (reference sequence). The CDR3 runs 10 residues. The germline V and J ends were trimmed by 6 bases and 3 bases, with 3 bases remaining between them. The CDR3 coding sequence is TGTGCCAGCAGAATCTACGAGCAGTACTTC. The encoded protein is CASRIYEQYF.

This clonotype occurred a few times. The chain employs TRBV12-3 or TRBV12-4 and TRBJ1-1; possible D gene TRBD1, 5 bases. With 8 bases removed from V and 2 bases from J, the gap between germline ends came to 9 bases. The CDR3 has 12 amino acids. The CDR3 spells CASGTGNTEAFF. CDR3 coding DNA: TGTGCCAGCGGGACGGGAAACACTGAAGCTTTCTTT.

This clonotype turned up a few times. V is TRBV18 and J is TRBJ1-5; D is possibly TRBD1 (5 bases). Per the germline V gene, CDR1 is KGHSH and CDR2 is LQKENI. V dropped 3 bases and J dropped 3 bases, with 15 bases sitting between them. The CDR3 sequence is 16 residues long. CDR3 DNA: TGTGCCAGCTCACCCCTGGGAGGGGAATTCAATCAGCCCCAGCATTTT. It encodes CASSPLGGEFNQPQHF.

This clonotype has more than one count but fewer than ten. The chain combines TRBV18 with TRBJ1-1; D ambiguous. Germline assignment: CDR1 KGHSH and CDR2 LQKENI. This CDR3 spans 14 amino acids. With 3 bases removed from V and 1 base from J, the gap between germline ends came to 9 bases. CDR3 bases: TGTGCCAGCTCACCCTTGATGGGGAACACTGAAGCTTTCTTT. This encodes CASSPLMGNTEAFF.

This clonotype showed up just a few times. The rearrangement links TRBV20-1 to TRBJ1-5; perhaps TRBD1 as D (6 bases). Trimming took 4 bases from V and 4 from J, leaving 11 bases between them. This CDR3 spans 13 amino acids. Per germline, CDR1 DFQATT and CDR2 SNEGSKA (reference sequence). CDR3 protein: CSATTGLNQPQHF. CDR3 bases: TGCAGTGCTACCACAGGGCTGAATCAGCCCCAGCATTTT.

The rearrangement joins TRBV6-2 or TRBV6-3 to TRBJ2-5; unclear D gene. Germline CDR1 and CDR2: MNHEY and SVGEGT. The CDR3 is 13 amino acids. V lost 6 bases and J lost 4, with 12 bases in between. CDR3 residues: CASSRGAPETQYF. CDR3 in DNA: TGTGCCAGCAGCCGAGGAGCCCCAGAGACCCAGTACTTC.

The chain is built from TRBV20-1 and TRBJ2-7; no reliable D call. This CDR3 is built from 14 residues. Germline CDR1 and CDR2: DFQATT and SNEGSKA (reference sequence). Trimming left V 0 bases short and J 0 bases short, with 9 bases between. CDR3 loop: CSARDPFRSYEQYF. CDR3 coding DNA: TGCAGTGCTAGAGACCCGTTCCGCTCCTACGAGCAGTACTTC.

This clonotype was observed many times. The rearrangement links TRBV7-2 to TRBJ2-1; 10 nucleotides line up with TRBD2. Germline values: CDR1 SGHTA, CDR2 FQGNSA. This CDR3 contains 15 residues. The V segment lost 2 bases and the J segment 5 bases; nucleotides outside the gene matches: 3. The CDR3 bases are TGTGCCAGCAGCTTAACAGCGGGGGGGCACAATGAGCAGTTCTTC. Protein product: CASSLTAGGHNEQFF.